Listed below are T cell receptor beta chains from one sample, sequenced in a study of OX40 agonist ivuxolimab in advanced cancers. Repertoires were generated with immunoSEQ multiplex PCR, while TCRdb's copy carries only in-frame clones and drops some. Of roughly 100,000 clones listed, 84% were seen once; the top ten hold approximately 1.2%. Here the sequenced sample was CD4+ or CD8+ T cells sorted from blood, taken in a trial of the OX40 agonist ivuxolimab. The receptors were sampled from an adult with an advanced solid tumor such as melanoma, head and neck, liver or kidney cancer. CDR3s include the opening cysteine and the closing phenylalanine or tryptophan. The D gene is left open where the match is weak. Clone size, where shown, is once, few, many, or a class for clones that have expanded.

>TRBD1|TRBV29-1|-|TRBJ2-7
CSVLGTGGDEQYF
TGCAGCGTGTTGGGGACAGGGGGCGACGAGCAGTACTTC
>-|TRBV6-5|-|TRBJ2-6
CASSYSGDSGANVLTF
TGTGCCAGCAGTTACTCGGGGGACTCTGGGGCCAACGTCCTGACTTTC
>-|TRBV5-1|-|TRBJ2-1
CASHRGFVDYNEQFF
TGCGCCAGCCATCGCGGGTTTGTCGACTACAATGAGCAGTTCTTC
>-|TRBV7-3|-|TRBJ2-3
CASSPLSRSSGDTQYF
TGTGCCAGCAGCCCGCTGTCCCGATCGTCGGGAGATACGCAGTATTTT
>TRBD1|TRBV27|-|TRBJ2-1
CASSPSGQRKTYNEQFF
TGTGCCAGCAGTCCCTCGGGACAGCGAAAAACCTACAATGAGCAGTTCTTC
>-|TRBV7-2|-|TRBJ2-1
CASSLARGYEQFF
TGTGCCAGCAGCTTAGCGAGGGGATATGAGCAGTTCTTC
>-|TRBV6-5|-|TRBJ2-3
CASSYGKGTDTQYF
TGTGCCAGCAGTTACGGGAAGGGCACAGATACGCAGTATTTT
>-|TRBV9|-|TRBJ2-7
CASSPAGGKSYEQYF
TGTGCCAGCAGCCCGGCCGGGGGCAAAAGCTACGAGCAGTACTTC
>TRBD1|TRBV28|-|TRBJ1-2
CASSLGGDRGGYGYTF
TGTGCCAGCAGTCTAGGCGGAGACAGGGGAGGCTATGGCTACACCTTC
>-|TRBV2|few|TRBJ1-5
CASRLEISNQPQHF
TGTGCCAGCAGGTTAGAGATCAGCAATCAGCCCCAGCATTTT
>-|TRBV15|few|TRBJ2-5
CATSRGGPQETQYF
TGTGCCACCAGCAGAGGTGGGCCCCAAGAGACCCAGTACTTC
>-|TRBV5-5|-|TRBJ1-6
CASRLFETANSDLHF
TGTGCCAGCAGACTTTTCGAGACAGCCAATTCAGACCTCCACTTT
>TRBD1|TRBV28|-|TRBJ1-5
CASSFQGVSNQPQHF
TGTGCCAGCAGTTTTCAGGGGGTTAGCAATCAGCCCCAGCATTTT
>-|TRBV7-9|-|TRBJ2-1
CASSLGNEQFF
TGTGCCAGCAGCTTGGGCAATGAGCAGTTCTTC
>-|TRBV2|-|TRBJ1-4
CASSGTQSNEKLFF
TGTGCCAGCAGTGGGACGCAATCTAATGAAAAACTGTTTTTT
>-|TRBV4-2|-|TRBJ1-5
CASRTAAGNQPQHF
TGTGCCAGCAGAACGGCTGCGGGCAATCAGCCCCAGCATTTT
>-|TRBV18|few|TRBJ1-2
CASSPRLGADGYTF
TGTGCCAGCTCACCACGATTGGGGGCCGATGGCTACACCTTC
>-|TRBV2|-|TRBJ1-4
CASRGPHREKLFF
TGTGCCAGCAGGGGACCCCACCGAGAAAAACTGTTTTTT
>-|TRBV10-3|-|TRBJ1-5
CAISDEERGNQPQHF
TGTGCCATCAGTGACGAGGAGAGGGGCAATCAGCCCCAGCATTTT
>-|TRBV10-1|-|TRBJ2-3
CASSAGTDTQYF
TGCGCCAGCAGTGCGGGAACAGATACGCAGTATTTT
>-|TRBV18|-|TRBJ2-5
CASSPFQHQGQETQYF
TGTGCCAGCTCACCTTTCCAACATCAGGGACAAGAGACCCAGTACTTC
>TRBD2|TRBV10-3|-|TRBJ2-3
CAISEGLAGETDTQYF
TGTGCCATCAGTGAGGGACTAGCGGGGGAGACAGATACGCAGTATTTT
>-|TRBV10-3|once|TRBJ1-4
CAISPVTTNEKLFF
TGTGCCATCAGTCCAGTCACAACTAATGAAAAACTGTTTTTT
>-|TRBV28|-|TRBJ1-1
CASLFQLNTEAFF
TGTGCCAGCCTATTTCAGTTGAACACTGAAGCTTTCTTT
>-|TRBV4-2|once|TRBJ1-2
CASSQVIGGGTDGGYTF
TGTGCCAGCAGCCAAGTTATAGGTGGAGGGACCGACGGTGGCTACACCTTC
>-|TRBV7-3|-|TRBJ1-6
CASSPAGGLNSPLHF
TGTGCCAGCAGCCCGGCGGGGGGCCTTAATTCACCCCTCCACTTT
>-|TRBV10-3|-|TRBJ1-5
CAIREDLSNQPQHF
TGTGCCATCAGAGAGGACCTTAGCAATCAGCCCCAGCATTTT
>-|TRBV19|-|TRBJ1-1
CASSIGTLHTEAFF
TGTGCCAGTAGTATCGGGACATTACACACTGAAGCTTTCTTT
>-|TRBV7-8|few|TRBJ1-1
CASSFPFSGGEAFF
TGTGCCAGCAGCTTCCCGTTTTCCGGGGGTGAAGCTTTCTTT
>-|TRBV12-5|-|TRBJ2-7
CASGSSYEQYF
TGTGCTAGTGGGTCGAGCTACGAGCAGTACTTC
>-|TRBV27|-|TRBJ2-3
CASRSPFAGPSTDTQYF
TGTGCCAGCCGGTCCCCCTTTGCGGGGCCTAGCACAGATACGCAGTATTTT
>TRBD1|TRBV11-1|-|TRBJ1-2
CASSLTGGVRSNYGYTF
TGTGCCAGCAGCCTAACAGGGGGAGTAAGATCTAACTATGGCTACACCTTC
>TRBD1|TRBV5-1|-|TRBJ2-1
CASSPDRGSKEQFF
TGCGCCAGCAGCCCCGACAGGGGAAGCAAAGAGCAGTTCTTC
>-|TRBV11-2|-|TRBJ1-2
CASSLATGQGYTF
TGTGCCAGCAGCTTAGCGACCGGCCAGGGCTACACCTTC
>-|TRBV5-4|-|TRBJ2-1
CASSFGRLMSYNEQFF
TGTGCCAGCAGCTTTGGCCGATTGATGTCGTACAATGAGCAGTTCTTC
>-|TRBV7-8|-|TRBJ2-3
CASSSGNRERQYF
TGTGCCAGCAGCTCCGGCAACCGGGAGAGGCAGTATTTT
>-|TRBV7-8|once|TRBJ2-5
CASSLVGTAQETQYF
TGTGCCAGCAGCTTAGTTGGGACGGCTCAAGAGACCCAGTACTTC
>-|TRBV7-9|once|TRBJ2-2
CASSFIRVTNTGELFF
TGTGCCAGCAGCTTTATCAGGGTAACGAACACCGGGGAGCTGTTTTTT
>TRBD1|TRBV28|-|TRBJ2-1
CASSLTGSSYNEQFF
TGTGCCAGCAGTTTGACAGGGAGCTCCTACAATGAGCAGTTCTTC
>-|TRBV7-7|-|TRBJ2-7
CASSSSGTPGEQYF
TGTGCCAGCAGCTCTTCCGGGACACCGGGGGAGCAGTACTTC
>-|TRBV5-1|-|TRBJ2-3
CASSPDELTDTQYF
TGCGCCAGCAGCCCCGACGAGCTCACAGATACGCAGTATTTT
>TRBD1|TRBV6-5|-|TRBJ1-1
CASRDRGLNTEAFF
TGTGCCAGCAGAGACAGGGGGCTGAACACTGAAGCTTTCTTT
>-|TRBV18|-|TRBJ1-2
CASSPSAMDSYTF
TGTGCCAGCTCACCTTCAGCCATGGACAGCTATACCTTC
>-|TRBV10-2|-|TRBJ1-4
CASRDPGRAEKLFF
TGCGCCAGCAGGGACCCGGGGCGCGCTGAAAAACTGTTTTTT
>-|TRBV19|-|TRBJ1-3
CASSIGVDGNTIYF
TGTGCCAGTAGTATAGGGGTCGATGGAAACACCATATATTTT
>-|TRBV27|-|TRBJ1-1
CASSFTGRFGTEAFF
TGTGCCAGCAGTTTTACAGGGAGGTTTGGCACTGAAGCTTTCTTT
>-|TRBV4-1|-|TRBJ2-2
CASSQGGGHTGELFF
TGCGCCAGCAGCCAAGGTGGGGGCCACACCGGGGAGCTGTTTTTT
>-|TRBV5-1|-|TRBJ1-2
CASSLGQDGYTF
TGCGCCAGCAGCTTGGGGCAAGATGGCTACACCTTC
>-|TRBV5-4|-|TRBJ1-2
CASSQERLNYGYTF
TGCGCCAGCAGCCAAGAACGGCTTAACTATGGCTACACCTTC
>-|TRBV19|-|TRBJ2-2
CASSIPPGTDTGELFF
TGTGCCAGTAGTATACCCCCAGGGACGGACACCGGGGAGCTGTTTTTT
>TRBD2|TRBV7-2|-|TRBJ2-5
CASSLVAGGQETQYF
TGTGCCAGCAGCTTAGTAGCGGGTGGACAAGAGACCCAGTACTTC
>-|TRBV2|-|TRBJ2-5
CASSDLGAETQYF
TGTGCCAGCAGTGACTTGGGGGCAGAGACCCAGTACTTC
>-|TRBV6-6|-|TRBJ1-4
CASSFSGGDGEKLFF
TGTGCCAGCAGTTTCTCTGGCGGGGATGGGGAAAAACTGTTTTTT
>-|TRBV15|-|TRBJ2-3
CATSRDSPGAGDTQYF
TGTGCCACCAGCAGAGATAGTCCGGGGGCGGGAGATACGCAGTATTTT
>-|TRBV7-2|-|TRBJ1-3
CASSSTVSGNTIYF
TGTGCCAGCAGCTCGACAGTCTCTGGAAACACCATATATTTT
>-|TRBV7-9|-|TRBJ1-5
CASSYLDQPQHF
TGTGCCAGCAGCTATCTTGATCAGCCCCAGCATTTT
>-|TRBV2|-|TRBJ1-5
CASSGSTSNQPQHF
TGTGCCAGCAGTGGTTCAACTAGCAATCAGCCCCAGCATTTT